This TCR beta chain was recovered during a study of T cells in Graves' hyperthyroidism and ophthalmopathy. General observations from the study: Blood also held most thyroid clonotypes expanded beyond 0.001.

From RNA transcripts, TCR beta CDR3 regions were amplified. Primed by the HTBI set, a first-round RT-PCR was run on the TCR CDR3. Each CDR3 protein gets one entry after TCRdb re-called the multiplex PCR reads with MiXCR. The table has about 680,000 distinct CDR3 sequences, over 35% seen once; the top ten hold less than 35%. This clonotype was observed a few times. Its antigen is unidentified. Per germline, CDR1 SGHTA and CDR2 FQGNSA. This CDR3 has 14 residues. Trimming left V 6 bases short and J 6 bases short, with 17 bases between. Sample: blood. The rearrangement links TRBV7-2 to TRBJ2-5, with D perhaps TRBD2 (6 bases). The sequence was obtained from a woman between 40 and 55 years old with Graves' hyperthyroidism. For the CDR3, the DNA is TGTGCCAGCAGTTTTGGCCAGGGAGGACAGACCCAGTACTTC. Translated, it gives CASSFGQGGQTQYF.